These 10 T cell receptor beta chains were sequenced from one sample in a study of cytomegalovirus exposure and HLA in healthy donors. The PCR employed 60 Vbeta primers together with 13 Jbeta primers. TCRdb keeps only in-frame clones here, not all; method: immunoSEQ multiplex PCR. The data hold more than 150,000 clones, with about four fifths observed a single time. The sample comprised PBMCs. Receptor source: a man aged 50-60 years in good health and CMV-seronegative.

The chain links TRBV11-2 to TRBJ2-7; TRBD2 matches 8 bases. J was trimmed by 4 bases and V by 0 bases; bases with no gene match: 8. The CDR3 extends over 16 amino acids. Germline V gene lookup returns CDR1 SGHAT and CDR2 FQNNGV. CDR3 sequence reads: CASSLDRGGRQYEQYF. CDR3 DNA: TGTGCCAGCAGCTTAGATCGCGGGGGGCGTCAATACGAGCAGTACTTC. Combining the CDR3 with reference TRBV11-2 and TRBJ2-7 gives the whole variable domain EAGVAQSPRYKIIEKRQSVAFWCNPISGHATLYWYQQILGQGPKLLIQFQNNGVVDDSQLPKDRFSAERLKGVDSTLKIQPAKLEDSAVYLCASSLDRGGRQYEQYFGPGTRLTVT.

This clone has more than one count but fewer than ten. This rearrangement joins TRBV2 to TRBJ2-5, with 7 bases fitting TRBD2. This CDR3 is 12 amino acids long. J lost 4 bases, V lost 8 bases, and 4 bases had no gene match. CDR1 is SNHLY and CDR2 is FYNNEI in the germline V gene. CDR3 region: CASESGAETQYF. CDR3 DNA: TGTGCCAGCGAAAGCGGGGCAGAGACCCAGTACTTC.

V usage is TRBV19 and J usage is TRBJ1-2; possible D gene TRBD1, 6 bases. The V gene lost 3 bases and the J gene lost 8 bases, with 10 bases spanning the gap. Germline V CDR1 and CDR2: LNHDA, SQIVND (reference sequence). The CDR3 contains 12 residues. This CDR3 reads CASSIGGRGYTF. CDR3 nucleotide sequence: TGTGCCAGTAGTATTGGGGGCCGCGGCTACACCTTC.

DNA of the CDR3: TGTGCCAGCAGCCACACGTGGGCGGGCTCCTACGAGCAGTACTTC. This translates into CASSHTWAGSYEQYF. The chain uses TRBV14 and TRBJ2-7; weak D call: TRBD2 (5 bases). CDR3 length: 15 residues. V was pared by 3 bases and J by 0 bases, with 12 bases between. Germline CDR1 reads SGHDN; CDR2 reads FVKESK.

V is TRBV11-2 and J is TRBJ1-3, with D tentatively TRBD1 (6 bases). CDR1 and CDR2 from the germline V gene are SGHAT and FQNNGV. Trimming shortened V by 6 bases and J by 0 bases, and 9 bases separated the two germline ends. CDR3 length equals 14 residues. CDR3: CASRSDSSGNTIYF. As DNA, the CDR3 is TGTGCCAGCAGATCGGACAGCTCTGGAAACACCATATATTTT.

This clone was recorded only once. This chain connects TRBV7-2 to TRBJ1-2; 9 bases agree with TRBD1. The CDR3 spans 14 residues. Germline-derived CDR1 and CDR2 are SGHTA and FQGNSA. With 7 bases clipped from V and 5 bases from J, the junction kept 8 bases outside the gene matches. The CDR3 DNA is TGTGCCAGCAACCCGGACAGGGGAAGGTATGGCTACACCTTC. Amino acids: CASNPDRGRYGYTF.

The chain joins TRBV28 to TRBJ2-7; possible D gene TRBD1, 6 bases. Between the trimmed V and J ends, which lost 6 bases and 6 bases, there was a span of 9 bases. The CDR3 consists of 11 residues. Germline V gene data show CDR1 as MDHEN and CDR2 as SYDVKM. Written as DNA, the CDR3 is TGTGCCAGCAGCGGACAGTTCGAGCAGTACTTC. As protein: CASSGQFEQYF.

This chain links TRBV6-5 with TRBJ2-7; the D is unclear. The CDR3 is made up of 12 amino acids. CDR1 and CDR2 (germline): MNHEY, SVGAGI. The germline V and J ends were trimmed by 6 bases and 6 bases, with 12 bases remaining between them. CDR3 DNA sequence: TGTGCCAGCAGACAACTACTCCCCGAGCAGTACTTC. Translation: CASRQLLPEQYF.

Only a few counts were recorded for this clone. This chain uses TRBV6-1 with TRBJ2-1; 11 bases match TRBD2. Germline V gene lookup returns CDR1 MNHNS and CDR2 SASEGT. Trimming at V came to 4 bases and at J to 3 bases, leaving 5 bases not matched to a gene. The CDR3 contains 16 residues. CDR3 bases: TGTGCCAGCAGTGTTAGCGGGGGGGCCTTCTACAATGAGCAGTTCTTC. This gives the protein CASSVSGGAFYNEQFF.

This chain joins TRBV5-5 and TRBJ1-1, with D possibly being TRBD1 (6 bases). In germline, CDR1 is SGHKS, CDR2 YYEKEE (reference sequence). CDR3 size: 15 residues. V lost 0 bases and J 3 bases, leaving 12 bases between the germline ends. The DNA for the CDR3 is TGTGCCAGCAGCTTGGCGAGGGGGTCGGACACTGAAGCTTTCTTT. It is translated as CASSLARGSDTEAFF.